This T cell receptor beta chain was sequenced during a study of OX40 agonist ivuxolimab in advanced cancers. Germline values: CDR1 LGHNA, CDR2 YSLEER. J lost 4 bases, V lost 0 bases, and 9 bases had no gene match. This CDR3 contains 17 residues. Using immunoSEQ multiplex PCR, the repertoire was profiled, and TCRdb retains in-frame clones only, with some absent. Here the sample spans under 90,000 clones, less than 95% being singletons. This receptor was identified in an adult with an advanced solid tumor such as melanoma, head and neck, liver or kidney cancer. The chain links TRBV4-3 to TRBJ2-5; 9 nucleotides align to TRBD2. Sequenced material: CD4+ or CD8+ T cells sorted from blood, taken in a trial of the OX40 agonist ivuxolimab. CDR3 loop: CASSQDRRRGGPETQYF. In nucleotides, the CDR3 is TGCGCCAGCAGCCAAGATCGAAGGCGGGGGGGCCCAGAGACCCAGTACTTC.